The clone carrying this TCR beta chain has just a few counts. Per the germline V gene, CDR1 is MNHEY and CDR2 is SVGEGT. V shed 4 bases and J 0 bases; nucleotides not matched to a gene: 8. This CDR3 comprises 16 residues. This record comes from a study of T cells after yellow fever vaccination. TCRdb independently ran MiXCR on the 5' RACE reads; one entry per CDR3 protein. The sample yields about 73,000 distinct CDR3 sequences, almost 8% seen once. This clonotype originated in a man younger than 40 who received the YFV17D yellow fever vaccine. This chain connects TRBV6-2 or TRBV6-3 to TRBJ2-5; TRBD2 matches at 7 bases. Sequences were derived from CD8+ T cells sorted from PBMCs, sampled on the day of the yellow fever booster vaccination. The CDR3 here is CASSSLAALYQETQYF. CDR3 DNA sequence: TGTGCCAGCAGTTCCCTAGCGGCACTGTACCAAGAGACCCAGTACTTC.